The following is a TCR beta chain sequence with its context. The antigen remains undetermined. This record belongs to a study of T cells in Graves' hyperthyroidism and ophthalmopathy. RNA transcripts were the template for amplifying TCR beta CDR3 regions. Researchers ran a first-round RT-PCR on the TCR CDR3 using the HTBI primer set. TCRdb itself ran the multiplex PCR reads through MiXCR, one entry per CDR3 protein. The sample lists fewer than 650,000 distinct CDR3 sequences; roughly 15% were seen once. Diagnoses were made from clinical symptoms, serum measures (thyroxine and TRAb), thyroid ultrasound and orbital computed tomography. Whole-study findings and limits: Among clonotypes expanded in thyroid above 0.001, most were also found in blood.

Per germline, CDR1 ENHRY and CDR2 SYGVKD. The CDR3 spans 16 residues. Trimming took off 4 bases at V and 5 bases at J, with 21 bases between the two ends. Sequences were obtained from blood. This clonotype was sampled from a woman aged 35 to 49 with Graves' ophthalmopathy. This chain joins TRBV10-3 and TRBJ2-7, with a tentative D call TRBD2 (7 bases). This CDR3 reads CAISGGGPPPSNEQYF. The CDR3 DNA sequence: TGTGCCATCAGTGGGGGGGGCCCACCTCCCTCAAACGAGCAGTACTTC.